A selection of T cell receptor beta chains follows, all from one sample in a study of shared clonotypes between healthy human individuals. TCRdb keeps only in-frame clones here, not all; method: immunoSEQ multiplex PCR. The sample has about 2.4 million clones, roughly nine tenths seen once. Sequencing used naive CD4+ T cells sorted from blood. These receptor sequences come from a man aged 18 to 29 in good health. Both conserved end residues are trimmed from each CDR3. The D gene is left open where the match is weak.

d_gene	j_gene	v_gene	CDR3aa
TRBD1	TRBJ2-7	TRBV29-1	SVEQGAFYEQY
.	TRBJ2-2	TRBV30	AWSVARSSEFAGELF
.	TRBJ1-5	TRBV19	ASIIAGSNQPQH
.	TRBJ2-4	TRBV10-2	ASSDGLIAKNIQY
.	TRBJ2-3	TRBV6-6	ASSYKVGTDTQY
.	TRBJ1-6	TRBV18	ASSPQRGSPLH
.	TRBJ1-1	TRBV5-4	ASSLRSRGSNTEAF
.	TRBJ2-7	TRBV5-1	ASRITGTDAYEQY
.	TRBJ1-4	TRBV30	AWSPLGSTNEKLF
.	TRBJ1-1	TRBV10-3	AISESRGNTEAF